The table lists the clone carrying this T cell receptor (beta chain) with a few counts. TCRdb fed the RT-PCR reads into MiXCR, producing one record per CDR3 protein. The repertoire holds around 200,000 distinct CDR3 sequences, with roughly two fifths as singletons. The ends lost 6 bases at V and 5 bases at J; junction bases unmatched: 10. This CDR3 comprises 16 residues. Germline loops: CDR1 MNHEY, CDR2 SVGAGI. The sample is drawn from a study of patients and donors after allogeneic stem cell transplantation. Sequencing used blood, either unsorted or a sorted T cell fraction (not recorded which). The chain links TRBV6-5 to TRBJ1-4; 9 nucleotides align to TRBD1. This sequence was found in a human donor who was either an allogeneic HSCT recipient or a stem cell or donor lymphocyte infusion donor (not recorded which). It is not recorded whose cells these are; they may come from a transplant donor. The CDR3 DNA follows: TGTGCCAGCAGACTATCACCCGGGACAGGGAATGAAAAACTGTTTTTT. Its protein is CASRLSPGTGNEKLFF.